This TCR beta chain was captured by sequencing in a study of T-cell memory formation after mild COVID-19. Whole-study results and caveats: Among contracting clones, CD4+ were mainly CM/EM and CD8+ enriched in EMRA. Pre-infection memory carried some responding clones, suggesting that cross-reactive memory joined.

5'RACE, which relied on constant-segment primers, yielded TCR alpha and TCR beta cDNA libraries carrying sample barcodes and UMIs. TCRdb reanalysed the 5' RACE reads using MiXCR and keeps one entry per CDR3 protein. This table holds about 360,000 distinct CDR3 sequences, approximately 15% found once. Only a few counts were recorded for this clonotype. No antigen is known for it. The germline CDR1 and CDR2 sequences are MNHEY and SVGAGI. CDR3 size: 14 residues. The trim removed 7 bases at V and 4 bases at J, leaving 6 bases unmatched. This chain links TRBV6-5 with TRBJ2-5, with 10 positions matching TRBD2. Sample: PBMCs or a T cell subset sorted from them (not recorded which). This TCR came from a man aged 18 to 29 who had mild COVID-19 (a few samples of this study predate the infection). Cell type and time point are not known. This CDR3 reads CASMRAGGSETQYF. The CDR3 DNA follows: TGTGCCAGCATGCGAGCGGGGGGGTCAGAGACCCAGTACTTC.